Listed here are 8 T cell receptor beta chains from one sample, sequenced in a study of shared clonotypes between healthy human individuals. The repertoire was sequenced with immunoSEQ multiplex PCR; TCRdb's copy has only in-frame clones and lacks some. The sample consists of over a million clones, approximately 72% of them appearing once. The source material was memory CD4+ T cells sorted from blood. The sample's subset: CD45RA-negative fraction. The receptors shown here come from a man aged 18 to 30 in good health.

The gene calls are TRBV9 and TRBJ2-7, with D perhaps TRBD1 (6 bases). CDR1 SGDLS and CDR2 YYNGEE come from the germline V gene. The CDR3 has 15 amino acids. V was cut by 3 bases and J by 6 bases, with 19 bases left in between. The CDR3 coding sequence is TGTGCCAGCAGCGGTGGGGGCGAGGGCAGAGGCGAGCAGTACTTC. As protein: CASSGGGEGRGEQYF.

The chain links TRBV2 to TRBJ2-5; 12 bases fit TRBD2. The CDR3 sequence is 15 residues long. Germline-derived CDR1 and CDR2 are SNHLY and FYNNEI. The junction had 8 bases not matched to a gene; V was cut back by 7 bases and J by 5 bases. CDR3: CASIPGLAGLETQYF. DNA of the CDR3: TGTGCCAGCATTCCCGGACTAGCGGGATTGGAGACCCAGTACTTC.

The chain has TRBV18 and TRBJ1-5; D is uncertain. Germline assignment: CDR1 KGHSH and CDR2 LQKENI. The CDR3 consists of 13 residues. Trimming left V 3 bases short and J 5 bases short, with 8 bases between. DNA of the CDR3: TGTGCCAGCTCACCCATGATCGATCAGCCCCAGCATTTT. Amino acids: CASSPMIDQPQHF.

V usage is TRBV6-6 and J usage is TRBJ1-3; D gene ambiguous. The CDR3 runs to 15 residues. With 6 bases removed from V and 0 bases from J, the gap between germline ends came to 12 bases. The germline CDR1 and CDR2 sequences are MNHNY and SVGAGI (reference sequence). DNA for the CDR3: TGTGCCAGCAGCTCGGAACCCAGCTCTGGAAACACCATATATTTT. Translation gives CASSSEPSSGNTIYF.

The chain employs TRBV5-6 and TRBJ2-6, with TRBD1 as a possible D gene (6 bases). The CDR3 length is 17 residues. The germline gives CDR1 SGHDT, CDR2 YYEEEE. Trimming cost V 4 bases and J 4 bases, with 18 bases left between them. Here the CDR3 DNA reads TGTGCCAGCAGCCGCCCCACAGGGCCTAGGGGGGCCAACGTCCTGACTTTC. Protein product: CASSRPTGPRGANVLTF.

The chain employs TRBV10-1 and TRBJ2-1, with TRBD2 matching 11 bases. This CDR3 spans 12 amino acids. Germline V gene data show CDR1 as WNHNN and CDR2 as SYGVQD (reference sequence). Trimming removed 10 bases from V and 12 bases from J; junction bases left unmatched: 8. CDR3 sequence (DNA): TGCGCCACGTACCATAGCGGGAGGGGGCAGTTCTTC. It is translated as CATYHSGRGQFF.

The V call is TRBV5-4, the J call TRBJ2-1; no firm D call. This CDR3 comprises 15 residues. Trimming removed 0 bases at V and 4 bases at J, with 11 bases between. Germline-derived CDR1 and CDR2 are SGHNT and YYREEE (reference sequence). DNA for the CDR3: TGTGCCAGCAGCTTGGATGAGACCCCATACAATGAGCAGTTCTTC. Protein sequence: CASSLDETPYNEQFF.

The chain uses TRBV6-1 and TRBJ2-5; D possibly corresponds to TRBD2 (5 bases). The better agreement between TRBJ2-7 and the DNA end casts doubt on the J call. Per the germline V gene, CDR1 is MNHNS and CDR2 is SASEGT. This CDR3 is built from 13 residues. The CDR3, as DNA: TGTGCCAGCGCCCGGGAATTTTCCTACGAGCAGTACTTC. Protein product: CASAREFSYEQYF.